This passage covers 25 T cell receptor beta chains from one sample sequenced in a study of CD8+CD57+ T cells in acquired aplastic anemia. Profiling of TCR beta VDJ combinations and CDR3 sequences used genomic DNA as template. MiXCR was run by TCRdb on the reads, yielding one entry per CDR3 protein. In the table there are 180,000 or so distinct CDR3 sequences, approximately 45% of which are singletons. The source material was sorted CD4+, CD8+, or CD8+CD57+ T cells (not recorded which) from PBMCs. These receptors all stem from a human donor in good health.

This rearrangement joins TRBV11-1 to TRBJ2-3; D possibly corresponds to TRBD1 (6 bases). In germline, CDR1 is SGHAT, CDR2 FQDESV (reference sequence). The V end lost 5 bases, the J end lost 0 bases, and 12 bases lay between the germline ends. The CDR3 contains 15 residues. The CDR3 sequence is CASSPGESSTDTQYF. The CDR3 nucleotides read TGTGCCAGCAGCCCAGGGGAGTCTAGCACAGATACGCAGTATTTT.

This clonotype was found a few times. This chain connects TRBV4-3 to TRBJ1-2, with D possibly being TRBD1 (5 bases). The germline gives CDR1 LGHNA, CDR2 YSLEER. The V end was cut by 4 bases, the J end by 7 bases, with 13 bases between. The CDR3 spans 13 residues. The CDR3 DNA sequence: TGCGCCAGCAGCCTTGGACATGCCGGTGGCTACACCTTC. The encoded protein is CASSLGHAGGYTF.

In its sample, this clonotype was seen many times. The chain has TRBV7-2 and TRBJ1-1; no reliable D call. Per the germline V gene, CDR1 is SGHTA and CDR2 is FQGNSA. The CDR3 is made up of 14 amino acids. Between the trimmed V and J ends, which lost 1 base and 0 bases, there was a span of 6 bases. DNA for the CDR3: TGTGCCAGCAGCTTAGACGCGATGAACACTGAAGCTTTCTTT. Amino acid sequence: CASSLDAMNTEAFF.

In its sample, this clonotype was seen many times. The rearrangement joins TRBV5-1 to TRBJ1-4, with 8 bases matching TRBD1. CDR1 and CDR2 (germline): SGHRS, YFSETQ. V was clipped by 4 bases and J by 8 bases; unmatched bases: 10. The CDR3 spans 15 residues. The CDR3 nucleotides read TGCGCCAGCAGCAGGGAACAGGGGGATGGGGAAAAACTGTTTTTT. Amino acids: CASSREQGDGEKLFF.

This clonotype was seen ten or more times. The V and J genes are TRBV20-1 and TRBJ2-7; tentative D call: TRBD1 (6 bases). Deletions cut 6 bases from V and 1 base from J, with 16 bases between. Germline V gives CDR1 DFQATT, CDR2 SNEGSKA (reference sequence). The CDR3 spans 14 residues. The CDR3 region has the DNA TGCAGTGCCTTAGAAGTACAGGGATCCTACGAGCAGTACTTC. Its protein product is CSALEVQGSYEQYF.

In its sample, this clonotype was seen a few times. The chain employs TRBV25-1 and TRBJ2-2, with a weak D call TRBD2 (6 bases). The V end lost 1 base, the J end lost 5 bases, and 17 bases lay between the germline ends. The CDR3 has 17 amino acids. Germline assignment: CDR1 MGHDK and CDR2 SYGVNS. CDR3: CASSELVAGRQTGELFF. CDR3 coding DNA: TGTGCCAGCAGTGAATTGGTTGCGGGGAGGCAGACCGGGGAGCTGTTTTTT.

V gene TRBV10-3 combines with J gene TRBJ1-1, with D unclear. The CDR3 covers 12 residues. Germline V gene lookup returns CDR1 ENHRY and CDR2 SYGVKD. Trimming left V 6 bases short and J 5 bases short, with 10 bases between. The DNA for the CDR3 is TGTGCCATCAGCAGGAGACGGACTGAAGCTTTCTTT. Protein sequence: CAISRRRTEAFF.

The chain employs TRBV30 and TRBJ2-2, with TRBD1 identical over 8 bases. J lost 5 bases, V lost 5 bases, and 10 bases had no gene match. The CDR3 length is 15 residues. Germline V CDR1 and CDR2: GTSNPN, SVGIG (reference sequence). Written as DNA, the CDR3 is TGTGCCTGGTCAGCAGGGGGCTTTACTACCGGGGAGCTGTTTTTT. As protein: CAWSAGGFTTGELFF.

This clonotype was recorded many times. The J gene is TRBJ1-2, the V gene TRBV5-1, with 10 bases identical to TRBD1. The CDR3 contains 15 residues. The junction had 10 bases not matched to a gene; V was cut back by 3 bases and J by 8 bases. Germline V gene data show CDR1 as SGHRS and CDR2 as YFSETQ. CDR3 in amino acids: CASSSRQGANVGYTF. CDR3 nucleotides: TGCGCCAGCAGCTCAAGACAGGGGGCTAATGTCGGCTACACCTTC.

Ten or more counts support this clonotype. V and J are TRBV7-2 and TRBJ1-6; a possible D gene is TRBD1 (6 bases). The CDR3 length is 16 residues. V lost 3 bases and J lost 0, with 9 bases in between. CDR1 and CDR2 from the germline V gene are SGHTA and FQGNSA. CDR3 sequence: CASSLQGSSYNSPLHF. The CDR3 coding sequence is TGTGCCAGCAGCTTGCAGGGGAGCTCCTATAATTCACCCCTCCACTTT.

This clonotype came up many times. The chain has TRBV7-8 and TRBJ1-1; D might be TRBD1 (6 bases). Germline lookup yields CDR1 SGHVS and CDR2 FQNEAQ. With 4 bases removed from V and 5 bases from J, the gap between germline ends came to 17 bases. The CDR3 length is 15 residues. The CDR3 loop is CASSSDRALGTEAFF. The CDR3 DNA reads as TGTGCCAGCAGCTCGGACAGAGCCTTGGGGACTGAAGCTTTCTTT.

This clonotype is a singleton in its sample. The chain links TRBV20-1 to TRBJ1-5; a possible D gene is TRBD1 (5 bases). The CDR3 consists of 14 residues. Germline values: CDR1 DFQATT, CDR2 SNEGSKA (reference sequence). V lost 5 bases and J lost 5, with 16 bases in between. The DNA of the CDR3 is TGCAGTGCTTCCTCCGGGCAGGGAGATCAGCCCCAGCATTTT. The encoded protein is CSASSGQGDQPQHF.

This clonotype showed up many times. The chain carries TRBV19 and TRBJ1-2; 9 nucleotides agree with TRBD1. The CDR3 consists of 17 residues. Germline CDR1 and CDR2: LNHDA and SQIVND (reference sequence). V lost 0 bases and J lost 4; bases outside the gene matches: 9. In nucleotides, the CDR3 is TGTGCCAGTAGTATAGATATGGGACAGGGCGGACTCTATGGCTACACCTTC. It is translated as CASSIDMGQGGLYGYTF.

The chain couples TRBV7-7 to TRBJ2-3; D might be TRBD1 or TRBD2, each matching 5 bases. The ends were cut back, 5 bases at V and 2 bases at J, with 11 bases in the middle. Germline CDR1 is SSHAT and CDR2 is FNYEAQ (reference sequence). This CDR3 is built from 14 residues. The CDR3 protein is CASSPGLPTDTQYF. CDR3 nucleotide sequence: TGTGCCAGCAGCCCGGGGCTCCCCACAGATACGCAGTATTTT.

This clonotype occurred many times. The gene calls are TRBV9 and TRBJ2-2, with TRBD2 matching over 9 bases. There are 16 residues in the CDR3. CDR1 SGDLS and CDR2 YYNGEE come from the germline V gene. V lost 3 bases and J lost 4; bases outside the gene matches: 7. The CDR3 DNA follows: TGTGCCAGCAGCGCGGGGACTAGCTCGAGCACCGGGGAGCTGTTTTTT. Translated, it gives CASSAGTSSSTGELFF.

This clonotype was observed at least ten times. The rearrangement links TRBV4-2 to TRBJ2-3; 9 nucleotides align to TRBD2. Germline lookup yields CDR1 LGHNA and CDR2 YNFKEQ. The CDR3 is 16 residues long. Germline trimming cut 5 bases from V and 0 bases from J; bases unmatched to any gene: 6. The CDR3 DNA is TGTGCCAGCAGCAGGGCTAGCGGGACTAGCACAGATACGCAGTATTTT. Its protein is CASSRASGTSTDTQYF.

This clonotype was found many times. The chain has TRBV10-3 and TRBJ1-2; the D gene is possibly TRBD1 (6 bases). Trimming removed 0 bases at V and 2 bases at J, with 10 bases between. The germline V gene encodes CDR1 ENHRY and CDR2 SYGVKD. The CDR3 length is 15 residues. The CDR3 sequence is CAISESGGANYGYTF. In DNA form, the CDR3 reads TGTGCCATCAGTGAGTCGGGGGGGGCGAACTATGGCTACACCTTC.

The J gene is TRBJ2-1, the V gene TRBV10-3; either TRBD1 or TRBD2 may fit D (6 bases each). The V gene's germline CDR1 is ENHRY and CDR2 SYGVKD. V was clipped by 5 bases and J by 7 bases, with 18 bases between them. The CDR3 sequence is 15 residues long. The CDR3 region is CAISPGGIQWNEQFF. In DNA form, the CDR3 reads TGTGCCATCAGTCCCGGGGGCATTCAGTGGAATGAGCAGTTCTTC.

V is TRBV20-1 and J is TRBJ2-7; D not resolved. This CDR3 comprises 12 residues. Germline CDR1 is DFQATT and CDR2 is SNEGSKA (reference sequence). V lost 3 bases, J lost 3 bases, and 9 bases lay in between. Here the CDR3 DNA reads TGCAGTGCTAGGGACGGAAACTACGAGCAGTACTTC. Amino acid sequence: CSARDGNYEQYF.

This clonotype was counted at least ten times. The J gene is TRBJ1-2, the V gene TRBV4-1; 8 bases fit TRBD1. The J segment lost 8 bases and the V segment lost 3 bases, leaving 11 bases of the junction unmatched. The CDR3 is 15 residues long. The germline gives CDR1 MGHRA, CDR2 YSYEKL. The CDR3 loop reads CASSHGQGLFTGYTF. CDR3 nucleotides: TGCGCCAGCAGCCACGGACAGGGACTATTTACGGGCTACACCTTC.

In its sample, this clonotype was seen many times. The V and J genes are TRBV20-1 and TRBJ1-3; a weak D match, TRBD1 (6 bases). This CDR3 has 13 amino acids. Germline CDR1 reads DFQATT; CDR2 reads SNEGSKA (reference sequence). Deletions cut 2 bases from V and 3 bases from J, with 8 bases between. The CDR3 spells CSARLGGGNTIYF. CDR3 nucleotide sequence: TGCAGTGCTAGATTAGGGGGTGGAAACACCATATATTTT.

This chain uses TRBV3-1 with TRBJ2-6; weak D call: TRBD2 (5 bases). The CDR3 sequence is 17 residues long. V shed 4 bases and J shed 0 bases, with 13 bases lying between them. CDR1 and CDR2 (germline): LGHDT, YNNKEL (reference sequence). The DNA for the CDR3 is TGTGCCAGCAGCCCCGGAGGCGGCGTCTCTGGGGCCAACGTCCTGACTTTC. It is translated as CASSPGGGVSGANVLTF.

The table lists this clonotype with a few counts. The rearrangement links TRBV30 to TRBJ2-1; D tentatively reads TRBD1 or TRBD2 (6 bases each). CDR1 GTSNPN and CDR2 SVGIG come from the germline V gene (reference sequence). This CDR3 region has 14 residues. Trimming stripped 2 bases from V and 3 bases from J, with 11 bases between. The CDR3 is CAWSRGAFYNEQFF. For the CDR3, the DNA is TGTGCCTGGAGTAGGGGGGCTTTCTACAATGAGCAGTTCTTC.

The V and J genes are TRBV10-3 and TRBJ1-2; 7 nucleotides agree with TRBD1. The germline CDR1 and CDR2 sequences are ENHRY and SYGVKD. The length of the CDR3 is 13 residues. Trimming took 3 bases from V and 4 from J; bases not matched to a gene: 2. The CDR3 nucleotides read TGTGCCATCAGTGACGGACAGGTCTATGGCTACACCTTC. The encoded protein is CAISDGQVYGYTF.

About this clonotype: A read error may be the cause here, since a much bigger clone is one base away. V usage is TRBV3-1 and J usage is TRBJ1-6, with D uncertain. This CDR3 has 13 residues. Germline loops: CDR1 LGHDT, CDR2 YNNKEL (reference sequence). This CDR3 is CASSQALDSPPHF. CDR3 DNA: TGTGCCAGCAGCCAAGCACTGGATTCACCCCCCCACTTT.